This is a list of T cell receptor beta chains from one sample in a study of T cell responses to AZD1222 COVID-19 vaccine. Using immunoSEQ multiplex PCR, the repertoire was profiled, and TCRdb retains in-frame clones only, with some absent. This table has over 130,000 clones, roughly 92% appearing once. Sample: peripheral blood, taken on day 0 of AZD1222 vaccination. The receptors originated from an adult in good health. Both conserved end residues are part of each CDR3. The order of the fields is D gene, clone size, V gene, CDR3 length, J gene, CDR3 DNA, CDR3 protein. A D gene is named only where the DNA matches it firmly. Rows may omit the clone size; those that give it use once, few, many or a size class.

>-|once|TRBV20-1|11|TRBJ2-7
TGCAGTGCTAGGAACAGGGACGAGCAGTACTTC
CSARNRDEQYF
>-|-|TRBV28|15|TRBJ2-7
TGTGCCAGCAGTTTAATGGGGCAGGGTGACTACGAGCAGTACTTC
CASSLMGQGDYEQYF
>TRBD1|once|TRBV4-1|16|TRBJ2-7
TGCGCCAGCAGCCAAGATTCCCGGAACAGGGGGTACGAGCAGTACTTC
CASSQDSRNRGYEQYF
>-|-|TRBV11-2|15|TRBJ2-7
TGTGCCAGCAGCTTAGCCCCTGACAGAGCCTACGAGCAGTACTTC
CASSLAPDRAYEQYF
>-|-|TRBV5-5|14|TRBJ1-4
TGTGCCAGCAGCTTGTGGCAGGGACCTGAAAAACTGTTTTTT
CASSLWQGPEKLFF
>-|-|TRBV24-1|13|TRBJ1-2
TGTGCCACCAGTGATAGAAGTACTTACGGCTACACCTTC
CATSDRSTYGYTF
>-|-|TRBV7-9|17|TRBJ2-2
TGTGCCAGCAGCCTAATCCGGACAGCCGCGAACACCGGGGAGCTGTTTTTT
CASSLIRTAANTGELFF
>-|-|TRBV18|16|TRBJ2-3
TGTGCCAGCTCCCCCATCCAAGGGGATAGCACAGATACGCAGTATTTT
CASSPIQGDSTDTQYF
>-|-|TRBV15|16|TRBJ1-4
TGTGCCACCAGCAGTAGTCTGTCTGCGGCTAATGAAAAACTGTTTTTT
CATSSSLSAANEKLFF
>-|-|TRBV3-1/TRBV3-2|14|TRBJ1-1
TGTGCCAGCAGCCAAGACGGCGGAAACACTGAAGCTTTCTTT
CASSQDGGNTEAFF
>-|-|TRBV5-1|15|TRBJ2-5
TGCGCCAGCAGCTTGTCTGAAGGGTACCAAGAGACCCAGTACTTC
CASSLSEGYQETQYF
>-|-|TRBV11-2|16|TRBJ1-2
TGTGCCAGCAGCTTAGAAGGCAGGGGTGGTAACTATGGCTACACCTTC
CASSLEGRGGNYGYTF
>TRBD2|-|TRBV27|15|TRBJ2-2
TGTGCCAGCAGTTTATCAGCTAGCGGAGGCGGGGAGCTGTTTTTT
CASSLSASGGGELFF
>TRBD1|-|TRBV7-9|16|TRBJ2-7
TGTGCCAGCAGCTCGAAGCAGGGGGCCGACCTATACGAGCAGTACTTC
CASSSKQGADLYEQYF
>-|-|TRBV5-4|14|TRBJ1-2
TGTGCCAGCAGCTTGGGGTGGGGGAACTATGGCTACACCTTC
CASSLGWGNYGYTF
>TRBD1|-|TRBV6-1|18|TRBJ1-5
TGTGCCAGCAGTGAAGGCTCGGGGGGAGGACAGGCGTATCAGCCCCAGCATTTT
CASSEGSGGGQAYQPQHF
>TRBD1|-|TRBV13|15|TRBJ2-7
TGTGCCAGCAGCGAAGGGACAGGGGTGCCCTACGAGCAGTACTTC
CASSEGTGVPYEQYF
>-|-|TRBV28|14|TRBJ1-1
TGTGCCAGCAGGGTCACGGGGCCGGCGGCTGAAGCTTTCTTT
CASRVTGPAAEAFF
>TRBD1|once|TRBV10-3|18|TRBJ1-6
TGTGCCATCAGGGAGGGACAGAGACAGAGCTCCTATAATTCACCCCTCCACTTT
CAIREGQRQSSYNSPLHF
>-|-|TRBV19|15|TRBJ2-7
TGTGCCAGTAGTACGCAGGGGAGGGGAACCTACGAGCAGTACTTC
CASSTQGRGTYEQYF
>TRBD1|-|TRBV10-3|15|TRBJ2-7
TGTGCCATCAGTGATCAGGGGGCCGATACCTACGAGCAGTACTTC
CAISDQGADTYEQYF
>TRBD1|-|TRBV4-2|15|TRBJ1-2
TGTGCCAGCAGCCCCGCCAGACAGGGGCGGTATGGCTACACCTTC
CASSPARQGRYGYTF
>TRBD2|-|TRBV12-5|19|TRBJ2-1
TGTGCTAGTGGTTTCCCCCCGACTAGCGGGTCAAACTCCTACAATGAGCAGTTCTTC
CASGFPPTSGSNSYNEQFF
>-|-|TRBV2|17|TRBJ1-6
TGTGCCAGCACCGACCAGGTAGTTGGGGCCAGAAATTCACCCCTCCACTTT
CASTDQVVGARNSPLHF
>TRBD2|-|TRBV7-9|16|TRBJ2-3
TGTGCCAGCAGCCTCCGGGACTACCTGCGCACAGATACGCAGTATTTT
CASSLRDYLRTDTQYF
>TRBD2|-|TRBV27|15|TRBJ2-7
TGTGCCAGCAGTCCAAGGACTAGCGGGGCGGGGGAGCAGTACTTC
CASSPRTSGAGEQYF
>TRBD1|-|TRBV3-1/TRBV3-2|15|TRBJ1-1
TGTGCCAGCAGCCATAAATTGACAGGGGGCACTGAAGCTTTCTTT
CASSHKLTGGTEAFF
>-|-|TRBV12-5|15|TRBJ2-1
TGTGCTAGTGGTTTGGAGGGCCTCTCCTACAATGAGCAGTTCTTC
CASGLEGLSYNEQFF
>TRBD2|-|TRBV15|12|TRBJ2-5
TGTGCCACCACCGGGGGGGCGGAGACCCAGTACTTC
CATTGGAETQYF
>TRBD2|-|TRBV27|17|TRBJ2-1
TGTGCCAGCAGTTTCGCTAGCGGGGTAAGCTCCTACAATGAGCAGTTCTTC
CASSFASGVSSYNEQFF
>-|-|TRBV3-1/TRBV3-2|14|TRBJ1-5
TGTGCCAGCAGCCCAGATGGGGGTGGGCAGCCCCAGCATTTT
CASSPDGGGQPQHF
>-|-|TRBV2|14|TRBJ2-1
TGTGCCAGCAGTGAAGGTGGGGCATCCAATGAGCAGTTCTTC
CASSEGGASNEQFF
>-|-|TRBV15|14|TRBJ1-5
TGTGCCACCAGCCTCAACAGGGCTGGGCAGCCCCAGCATTTT
CATSLNRAGQPQHF
>TRBD1|-|TRBV2|18|TRBJ1-1
TGTGCCAGCAGGGGAGTAGGGACAGGGGTCAATCGTCGGACTGAAGCTTTCTTT
CASRGVGTGVNRRTEAFF
>-|-|TRBV7-9|14|TRBJ1-4
TGTGCCAGCAGCTTTCCAGGGTTGTATGAAAAACTGTTTTTT
CASSFPGLYEKLFF
>-|-|TRBV6-6|15|TRBJ2-3
TGTGCCAGCAGTTACTCGACGGGGCTAGCAGGACCGCAGTATTTT
CASSYSTGLAGPQYF
>-|-|TRBV19|13|TRBJ1-1
TGTGCCAGTAGTATGGCAGGGTCCACTGAAGCTTTCTTT
CASSMAGSTEAFF
>-|once|TRBV4-1|17|TRBJ1-2
TGCGCCAGCAGCCAAGCTGCTGGACAGACTACTAACTATGGCTACACCTTC
CASSQAAGQTTNYGYTF
>-|once|TRBV5-6|13|TRBJ1-1
TGTGCCAGCAGCTTGGCTCACTTTAATGAAGCTTTCTTT
CASSLAHFNEAFF
>TRBD1|-|TRBV6-6|14|TRBJ1-2
TGTGCCAGCAGGACAAGGGACAGGACGTTTGGCTACACCTTC
CASRTRDRTFGYTF
>-|-|TRBV6-5|14|TRBJ2-7
TGTGCCAGCAGCCAATTGACAGATTTCTACGAGCAGTACTTC
CASSQLTDFYEQYF
>TRBD2|-|TRBV5-1|15|TRBJ2-3
TGCGCCAGCAGCTCGAGCGGGAGCATGACAGATACGCAGTATTTT
CASSSSGSMTDTQYF
>-|-|TRBV28|16|TRBJ2-3
TGTGCCAGCAACCAAAAGTTGGGCGCCCTCTCAGATACGCAGTATTTT
CASNQKLGALSDTQYF
>TRBD1|-|TRBV6-1|14|TRBJ2-5
TGTGCCAGCAGTAGGGGACAGGCCCAAGAGACCCAGTACTTC
CASSRGQAQETQYF
>-|-|TRBV2|13|TRBJ2-7
TGTGCCAGTCAACGGACGGGGACCTACGAGCAGTACTTC
CASQRTGTYEQYF
>-|once|TRBV18|16|TRBJ2-2
TGTGCCAGCTCACCGACTAGGGACAGTTTAACCGGGGAGCTGTTTTTT
CASSPTRDSLTGELFF
>TRBD2|-|TRBV27|18|TRBJ2-1
TGTGCCAGCAGTTTGAGGGGTCGACTAGCGGGTGTGGCCAATGAGCAGTTCTTC
CASSLRGRLAGVANEQFF
>-|once|TRBV3-1/TRBV3-2|16|TRBJ2-2
TGTGCCAGCAGCCAAGGGGCGGTCACCCAGGCCGGGGAGCTGTTTTTT
CASSQGAVTQAGELFF
>-|-|TRBV7-8|14|TRBJ2-7
TGTGCCAGCAGCTTAAGCGGTTCCCCCTACGAGCAGTACTTC
CASSLSGSPYEQYF
>TRBD1|-|TRBV28|16|TRBJ1-6
TGTGCCAGCAGTTCCGGGGGACAGGGTTACAATTCACCCCTCCACTTT
CASSSGGQGYNSPLHF
>-|-|TRBV19|13|TRBJ1-3
TGTGCCAGTAGTTACAATTCCGGAAACACCATATATTTT
CASSYNSGNTIYF
>TRBD2|many|TRBV19|15|TRBJ2-1
TGTGCCAGTAGTTCACAGAGCGGGAGGGGTAGTGAGCAGTTCTTC
CASSSQSGRGSEQFF
>-|-|TRBV28|14|TRBJ2-7
TGTGCCAGCAGTCCACAGGGATCGCTCCGCGAGCAGTACTTC
CASSPQGSLREQYF
>-|-|TRBV27|13|TRBJ2-2
TGTGCCAGCAGGCCTGAGGTCACCGGGGAGCTGTTTTTT
CASRPEVTGELFF
>-|-|TRBV19|17|TRBJ2-2
TGTGCCAGTAGTATCCCTAGGAACCCGAAGAACACCGGGGAGCTGTTTTTT
CASSIPRNPKNTGELFF